Below are 5 T cell receptor beta chains sequenced from a single sample in a study of CD8 T cells in ankylosing spondylitis. MiXCR, applied by TCRdb to the 5' RACE reads, yields one record per CDR3 protein. The sample carries 100,000 or so distinct CDR3 sequences, more than 20% recorded once. Sequencing used synovial fluid, either unsorted or a sorted T cell fraction (not recorded which). The origin of the receptors is a male donor with ankylosing spondylitis.

In DNA, the CDR3 is TGCGCCAGCAGCTTGAATCCGGGGAAACTGTTTTTT. This gives the protein CASSLNPGKLFF. The chain carries TRBV5-1 and TRBJ1-4; D unclear. Trimming removed 1 base at V and 11 bases at J, with 9 bases between. CDR1 and CDR2 (germline): SGHRS, YFSETQ. This CDR3 has 12 amino acids.

This clonotype was counted ten times or more. The chain has TRBV2 and TRBJ2-3; no clear D. Germline CDR1 reads SNHLY; CDR2 reads FYNNEI. V was cut by 6 bases and J by 2 bases, with 3 bases left in between. The CDR3 is 11 amino acids. The DNA for the CDR3 is TGTGCCAGCAGCTACACAGATACGCAGTATTTT. It is translated as CASSYTDTQYF.

This chain uses TRBV20-1 with TRBJ2-5, with D unclear. The length of the CDR3 is 13 residues. V was trimmed by 3 bases and J by 2 bases, leaving 10 bases between them. The germline V gene has CDR1 DFQATT and CDR2 SNEGSKA (reference sequence). CDR3 in DNA: TGCAGTGCTAGCACTTTGGATCAAGAGACCCAGTACTTC. The encoded protein is CSASTLDQETQYF.

The chain couples TRBV5-1 to TRBJ2-7, with TRBD2 matching 12 bases. V lost 0 bases to trimming and J lost 1 base; unmatched junction nucleotides: 2. The germline gives CDR1 SGHRS, CDR2 YFSETQ. CDR3 length: 16 amino acids. This chain's CDR3 is CASSLGLAGESYEQYF. The CDR3 nucleotides are TGCGCCAGCAGCTTGGGACTAGCGGGAGAATCCTACGAGCAGTACTTC.

Only a few counts were recorded for this clonotype. The chain carries TRBV28 and TRBJ1-4; possible D gene TRBD1, 5 bases. V was shortened by 8 bases and J by 5 bases, with 15 bases between the two germline ends. Germline CDR1 and CDR2: MDHEN and SYDVKM. The CDR3 spans 14 residues. The CDR3 sequence: CASCPPGENEKLFF. As DNA, the CDR3 is TGTGCCAGCTGTCCCCCGGGGGAGAATGAAAAACTGTTTTTT. Using reference TRBV28 and TRBJ1-4 for the parts outside the CDR3, the full variable domain is DVKVTQSSRYLVKRTGEKVFLECVQDMDHENMFWYRQDPGLGLRLIYFSYDVKMKEKGDIPEGYSVSREKKERFSLILESASTNQTSMYLCASCPPGENEKLFFGSGTQLSVL.